The entry that follows covers one TCR beta chain sequence. The specificity of this receptor is unknown. The sample holds no much larger clone one base away, and base qualities are not on file. V is reduced by 3 bases and J by 4 bases, leaving a spacing of 14 bases between them. CDR1 and CDR2, per the germline V gene (reference sequence), are LNHDA and SQIVND. From its cysteine to its phenylalanine, the CDR3 spans 15 amino acids. The sequence is cut down to CDR3 DNA, 45 bases in frame from base 1. This entry comes from a study of graft-versus-host responses after intestinal transplantation (dated by TCRdb to the early 2020s). General notes on the study: Recipients received multivisceral, liver-intestinal, or isolated intestinal transplants. Alloreactive clones were identified by sequencing pre-transplant mixed lymphocyte reaction products and comparing them with unstimulated pre-transplant donor and recipient T cells. A peak of at least 4% donor T cells among recipient peripheral blood mononuclear cells was the definition used for donor T cell macrochimerism. Of the 20 to 25 intestinal transplant recipients enrolled in the cohort, one of whom was a retransplant, 3 patients without pretransplant specimens were excluded. Instead of going to the commercial service, samples from a few later patients were sequenced in-house on an Illumina MiSeq and processed with MiXCR. All recipients received anti-thymocyte globulin induction followed by maintenance tacrolimus and steroids for roughly 3 years. After intestinal transplantation, graft-versus-host and host-versus-graft alloreactive T cell clones in the graft, circulation and bone marrow were tracked using bulk TCR-beta CDR3 sequencing.

To prepare the library, the immunoSEQ multiplex PCR assay was applied. For most patients, genomic DNA was isolated using the Qiagen DNeasy Blood and Tissue Kit and was shipped frozen to Adaptive Biotechnologies for TCR sequencing. For most patients, genomic DNA was subjected to high-throughput TCR-beta CDR3 sequencing by Adaptive Biotechnologies. On the authors' methods: Adaptive's ImmunoSEQ software supplied the TCR sequencing data for 18 patients, while MiXCR and VDJtools were used to process three other patients. CD4 versus CD8 sorting errors were corrected by removing sequences found in both subsets at a frequency ratio below 5:1. Because the origin of CDR3 nucleotide sequences shared between donor and recipient could not be assigned, those sequences were removed. Alloreactive clones required at least 2-fold expansion over unstimulated cells and minimum CFSE-low frequency of 0.002% (template counts) or 0.001% (read counts). Mappable clones were those detected in sequenced pre-transplant spleen, lymph node, or MLR CFSE-low populations of the donor or recipient. Cumulative frequency of alloreactive clones was calculated as a percentage of all sequences weighted by copy number. Held by TCRdb, this immuneACCESS table contains in-frame sequences only and omits some clones. Under half of the omission traces to an unresolved V gene where checked; the cause of the rest is unknown. Clonal size and the V and J genes are those of that table, whereas D and trimming came from the DNA. The sample table lists about 86,000 clones, approximately 90% of them with a count of one. 0.28% of the sample goes to the ten largest clones.

Interpreted using the paper, the time point label stands for: cells obtained before transplantation from donor or recipient. CD3+CD4+ and CD3+CD8+ populations were FACS-sorted from unstimulated pre-transplant donor and recipient cells taken from spleen or lymph nodes. Broader findings and caveats from the paper: The conclusions were limited by the relatively low number and heterogeneity of the intestinal transplant patients. High GvH to HvG T cell clonal ratios were observed in the allografts of patients with donor T cell macrochimerism. GvH clones turned up in recipient bone marrow, with some appearing earlier in ileal mucosa or blood, a pattern consistent with an intestinal mucosal origin. Early after transplant, peak levels of circulating GvH clones were found to be associated with declines in HvG clones.

The V gene is TRBV19 and the J gene is TRBJ2-3; TRBD2 is a possible D gene, resting on 5 matching bases. The sequence was obtained from a human donor who was the organ donor for an intestinal transplant. The sequencing used unstimulated CD4+ T cells sorted from spleen or lymph node cells, collected before transplant. The nucleotide sequence is TGTGCCAGTAGTATGAGGGATTTTGGTCCAGATACGCAGTATTTT. It translates as CASSMRDFGPDTQYF.